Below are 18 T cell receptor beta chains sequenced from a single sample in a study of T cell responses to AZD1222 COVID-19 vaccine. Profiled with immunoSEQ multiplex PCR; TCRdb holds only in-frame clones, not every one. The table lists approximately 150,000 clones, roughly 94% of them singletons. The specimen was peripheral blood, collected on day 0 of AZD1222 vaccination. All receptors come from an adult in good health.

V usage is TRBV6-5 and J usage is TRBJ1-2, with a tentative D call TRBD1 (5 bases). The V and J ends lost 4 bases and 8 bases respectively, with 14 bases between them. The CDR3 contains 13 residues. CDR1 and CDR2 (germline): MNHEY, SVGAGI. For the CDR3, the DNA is TGTGCCAGCAGTTTTAATAGCGGGGGAGGCTACACCTTC. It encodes CASSFNSGGGYTF.

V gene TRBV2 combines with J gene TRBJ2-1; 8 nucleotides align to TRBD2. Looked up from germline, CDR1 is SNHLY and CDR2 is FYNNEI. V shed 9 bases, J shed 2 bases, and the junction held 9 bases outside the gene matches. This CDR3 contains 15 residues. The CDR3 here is CASSDSGKTYNEQFF. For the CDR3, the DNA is TGTGCCAGTTCTGATAGCGGGAAAACCTACAATGAGCAGTTCTTC.

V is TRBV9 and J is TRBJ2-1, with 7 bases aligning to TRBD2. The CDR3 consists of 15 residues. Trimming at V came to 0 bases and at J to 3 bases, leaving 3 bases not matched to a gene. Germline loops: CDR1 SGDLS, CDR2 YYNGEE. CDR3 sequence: CASSVVAGDYNEQFF. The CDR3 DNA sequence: TGTGCCAGCAGCGTAGTAGCGGGTGACTACAATGAGCAGTTCTTC.

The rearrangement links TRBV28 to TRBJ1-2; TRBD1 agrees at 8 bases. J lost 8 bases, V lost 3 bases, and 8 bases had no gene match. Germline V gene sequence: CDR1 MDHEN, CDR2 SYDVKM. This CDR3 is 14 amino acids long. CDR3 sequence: CASSLGGRGQGYTF. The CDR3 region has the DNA TGTGCCAGCAGTTTGGGGGGCAGGGGGCAAGGCTACACCTTC.

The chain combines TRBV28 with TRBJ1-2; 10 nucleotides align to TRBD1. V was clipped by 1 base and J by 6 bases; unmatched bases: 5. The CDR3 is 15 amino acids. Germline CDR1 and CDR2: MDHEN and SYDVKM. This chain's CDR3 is CASSLLLGQGNGYTF. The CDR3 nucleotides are TGTGCCAGCAGTTTATTGTTGGGACAGGGGAATGGCTACACCTTC.

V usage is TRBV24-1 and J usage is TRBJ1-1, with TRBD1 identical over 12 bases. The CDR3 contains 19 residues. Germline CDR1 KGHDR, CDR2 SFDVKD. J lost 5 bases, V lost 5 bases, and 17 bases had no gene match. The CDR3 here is CATSAAPPGTGGLWTEAFF. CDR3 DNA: TGTGCCACCAGTGCCGCCCCCCCCGGGACAGGGGGCTTGTGGACTGAAGCTTTCTTT.

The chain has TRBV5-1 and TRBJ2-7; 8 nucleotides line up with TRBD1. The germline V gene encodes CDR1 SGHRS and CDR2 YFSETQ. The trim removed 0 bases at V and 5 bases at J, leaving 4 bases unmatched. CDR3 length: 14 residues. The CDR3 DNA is TGCGCCAGCAGCTTGGGGCAGGGGGCGCACGAGCAGTACGTC. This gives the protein CASSLGQGAHEQYV.

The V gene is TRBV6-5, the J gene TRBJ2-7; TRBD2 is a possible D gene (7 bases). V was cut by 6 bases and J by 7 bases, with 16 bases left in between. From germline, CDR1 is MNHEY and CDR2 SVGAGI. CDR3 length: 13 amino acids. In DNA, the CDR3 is TGTGCCAGCAGCTACGTGGCGGGGGCTGAGCAGTACGTC. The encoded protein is CASSYVAGAEQYV.

CDR3: CASSSTGGWGYTF. Here the CDR3 DNA reads TGTGCCAGCAGCTCAACAGGGGGCTGGGGCTACACCTTC. V usage is TRBV5-8 and J usage is TRBJ1-2; TRBD1 aligns across 9 bases. The CDR3 runs to 13 residues. The germline CDR1 and CDR2 sequences are SGHTS and YDEGEE. The ends lost 3 bases at V and 8 bases at J; junction bases unmatched: 5.

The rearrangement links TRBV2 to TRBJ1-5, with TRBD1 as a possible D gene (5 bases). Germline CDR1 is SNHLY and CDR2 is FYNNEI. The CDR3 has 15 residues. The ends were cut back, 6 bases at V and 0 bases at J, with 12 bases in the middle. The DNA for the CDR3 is TGTGCCAGCAGGGCCGACAGAACTAGCAATCAGCCCCAGCATTTT. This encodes CASRADRTSNQPQHF.

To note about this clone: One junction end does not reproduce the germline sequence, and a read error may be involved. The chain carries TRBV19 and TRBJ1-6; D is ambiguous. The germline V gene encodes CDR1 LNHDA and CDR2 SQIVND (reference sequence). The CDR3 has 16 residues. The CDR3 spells CASSMGGTAYNSPLHF. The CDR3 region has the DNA TGTGCCAGTAGTATGGGCGGCACAGCCTACAATTCACCCCTCCACTTT.

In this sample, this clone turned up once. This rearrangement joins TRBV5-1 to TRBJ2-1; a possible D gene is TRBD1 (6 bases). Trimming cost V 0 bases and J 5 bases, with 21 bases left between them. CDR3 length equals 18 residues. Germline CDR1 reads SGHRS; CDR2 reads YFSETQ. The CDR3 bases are TGCGCCAGCAGCTTGGTCCCATTACAGGGAAGGGTCGACAATGAGCAGTTCTTC. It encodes CASSLVPLQGRVDNEQFF. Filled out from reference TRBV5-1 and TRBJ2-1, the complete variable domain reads KAGVTQTPRYLIKTRGQQVTLSCSPISGHRSVSWYQQTPGQGLQFLFEYFSETQRNKGNFPGRFSGRQFSNSRSEMNVSTLELGDSALYLCASSLVPLQGRVDNEQFFGPGTRLTVL.

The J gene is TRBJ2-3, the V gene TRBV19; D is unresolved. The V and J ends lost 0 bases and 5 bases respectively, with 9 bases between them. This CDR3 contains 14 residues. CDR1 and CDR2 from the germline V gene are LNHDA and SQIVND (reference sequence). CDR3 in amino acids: CASSIDSRIDTQYF. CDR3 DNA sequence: TGTGCCAGTAGTATAGACAGTCGCATAGATACGCAGTATTTT.

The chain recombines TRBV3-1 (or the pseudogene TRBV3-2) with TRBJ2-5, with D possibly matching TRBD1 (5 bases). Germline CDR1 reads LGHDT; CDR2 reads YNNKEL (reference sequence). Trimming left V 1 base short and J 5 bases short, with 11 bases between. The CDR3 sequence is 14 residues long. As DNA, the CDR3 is TGTGCCAGCAGCCAAGTTAAAGGGGTCGAGACCCAGTACTTC. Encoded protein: CASSQVKGVETQYF.

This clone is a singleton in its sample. CDR3 nucleotides: TGTGCCAGCAGCTTACACGGCGAGAACACTGAAGCTTTCTTT. This translates into CASSLHGENTEAFF. The genes are TRBV7-2 and TRBJ1-1; D unclear. CDR1 is SGHTA, CDR2 FQGNSA, per germline. V was shortened by 2 bases and J by 1 base, with 8 bases between the two germline ends. This CDR3 comprises 14 residues.

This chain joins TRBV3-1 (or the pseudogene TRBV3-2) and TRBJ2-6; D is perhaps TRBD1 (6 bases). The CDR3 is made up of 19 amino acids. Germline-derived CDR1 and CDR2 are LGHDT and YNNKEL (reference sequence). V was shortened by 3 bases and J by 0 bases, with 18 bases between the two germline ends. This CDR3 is CASSQYRTALFSGANVLTF. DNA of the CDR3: TGTGCCAGCAGCCAGTACCGGACAGCCCTCTTCTCTGGGGCCAACGTCCTGACTTTC.

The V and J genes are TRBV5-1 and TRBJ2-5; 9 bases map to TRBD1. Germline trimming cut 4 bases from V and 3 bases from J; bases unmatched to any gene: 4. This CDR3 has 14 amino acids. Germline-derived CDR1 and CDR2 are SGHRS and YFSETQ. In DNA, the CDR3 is TGCGCCAGCAGCGAGGGACAGGGAAAAGAGACCCAGTACTTC. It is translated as CASSEGQGKETQYF.

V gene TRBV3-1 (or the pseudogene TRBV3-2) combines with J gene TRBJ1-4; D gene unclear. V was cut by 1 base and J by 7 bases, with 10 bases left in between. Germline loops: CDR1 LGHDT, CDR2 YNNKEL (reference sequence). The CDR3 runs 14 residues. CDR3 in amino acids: CASSQGQRGEKLFF. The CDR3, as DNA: TGTGCCAGCAGCCAAGGTCAACGGGGTGAAAAACTGTTTTTT.